The 31 T cell receptor beta chains below all came from one sample that was sequenced in a study of T cells in Graves' hyperthyroidism and ophthalmopathy. From RNA transcripts, TCR beta CDR3 regions were amplified. HTBI primers were employed in a first-round RT-PCR of the TCR CDR3. One entry per CDR3 protein, called by TCRdb with MiXCR from the multiplex PCR reads. The sample comprises hundreds of thousands of distinct CDR3 sequences, around 25% of which are singletons, and about 30% rests with the top ten. The specimen was blood. These TCRs come from a man aged 40-55 years with Graves' hyperthyroidism that later progressed to Graves' ophthalmopathy.

This clonotype was observed many times. Just one base apart from a much larger clone, this may be a read error. The V gene is TRBV12-3 or TRBV12-4, the J gene TRBJ1-1; TRBD1 matches 8 bases. CDR3 length equals 14 residues. CDR3 region: CAGSFPTGGVPAFF. The DNA for the CDR3 is TGTGCCGGCAGTTTCCCTACAGGGGGGGTTCCAGCTTTCTTT.

In this sample, this clonotype turned up many times. The chain links TRBV4-2 to TRBJ2-7, with D tentatively TRBD1 or TRBD2 (5 bases each). Germline V gene lookup returns CDR1 LGHNA and CDR2 YNFKEQ. The CDR3 loop spans 14 amino acids. Trimming left V 4 bases short and J 5 bases short, with 15 bases between. For the CDR3, the DNA is TGTGCCAGCAGCCGCGTATCCGGGGCCGACGAGCAGTACTTC. It is translated as CASSRVSGADEQYF.

This clonotype was counted at least ten times. V usage is TRBV12-3 or TRBV12-4 and J usage is TRBJ2-7; D is uncertain. The CDR3 runs to 11 residues. V lost 6 bases and J lost 5, with 8 bases in between. CDR3 nucleotides: TGTGCCAGCAGCAACGCGGACGAGCAGTACTTC. It is translated as CASSNADEQYF.

CDR3 bases: TGTGCCAGCAGTTTCGGACAGGTTGATCAGCCCCAGCATTTT. Translated: CASSFGQVDQPQHF. The J gene is TRBJ1-5, the V gene TRBV6-2 or TRBV6-3; 7 bases line up with TRBD1. Germline V lookup: CDR1 MNHEY, CDR2 SVGEGT. The length of the CDR3 is 14 residues. With V trimmed by 4 bases and J by 5 bases, 5 bases remained unmatched.

This clonotype was found many times. This rearrangement joins TRBV6-5 to TRBJ1-5; TRBD1 matches 9 bases. The junction had 8 bases not matched to a gene; V was cut back by 6 bases and J by 5 bases. The CDR3 totals 15 residues. CDR1 and CDR2 from the germline V gene are MNHEY and SVGAGI. In DNA form, the CDR3 reads TGTGCCAGCAGCCCGGACAGGGGTGCGGATCAGCCCCAGCATTTT. Encoded protein: CASSPDRGADQPQHF.

Ten or more counts support this clonotype. The rearrangement joins TRBV27 to TRBJ1-1, with no clear D. The V gene lost 8 bases and the J gene lost 0 bases, with 10 bases spanning the gap. The germline V gene has CDR1 MNHEY and CDR2 SMNVEV (reference sequence). This CDR3 contains 13 residues. The CDR3 region is CASGNRLNTEAFF. The DNA for the CDR3 is TGTGCCAGCGGTAACCGCTTGAACACTGAAGCTTTCTTT.

This clonotype was seen ten or more times. V and J are TRBV2 and TRBJ2-7; perhaps TRBD2 as D (5 bases). Per the germline V gene, CDR1 is SNHLY and CDR2 is FYNNEI. Deletions cut 6 bases from V and 2 bases from J, with 8 bases between. CDR3 length: 12 residues. DNA for the CDR3: TGTGCCAGCAGATGGGAGCCCTACGAGCAGTACTTC. Protein product: CASRWEPYEQYF.

This clonotype was recorded many times. The genes are TRBV7-8 and TRBJ2-2; 8 bases fit TRBD2. J lost 0 bases, V lost 2 bases, and 17 bases had no gene match. The CDR3 consists of 21 residues. CDR1 SGHVS and CDR2 FQNEAQ come from the germline V gene. The CDR3 bases are TGTGCCAGCAGCTTATTTACCGGGACTAGTTCGTGGGGCGCGAACACCGGGGAGCTGTTTTTT. It yields the protein CASSLFTGTSSWGANTGELFF.

This clonotype was seen repeatedly, ten times or more. This chain connects TRBV29-1 to TRBJ2-7; the D call may be TRBD1 or TRBD2 (5 bases each). V was clipped by 6 bases and J by 6 bases, with 18 bases between them. CDR3 length equals 13 residues. Per the germline V gene, CDR1 is SQVTM and CDR2 is ANQGSEA. CDR3 nucleotides: TGCAGCGTGGGGGTCGGAAGGGGCCGCGAGCAGTACTTC. Its protein is CSVGVGRGREQYF.

This clonotype was found many times. The CDR3 region has the DNA TGTGCCAGCAGCTTAGACGGGGGATCAAGATCAGCCTACGAGCAGTACTTC. It translates to CASSLDGGSRSAYEQYF. The rearrangement uses TRBV13 and TRBJ2-7; a weak D match, TRBD2 (6 bases). The CDR3 covers 17 residues. From germline, CDR1 is PRHDT and CDR2 FYEKMQ (reference sequence). Trimming cost V 1 base and J 2 bases, with 18 bases left between them. The variable domain in full, with the rest retrieved from reference TRBV13 and TRBJ2-7, is AAGVIQSPRHLIKEKRETATLKCYPIPRHDTVYWYQQGPGQDPQFLISFYEKMQSDKGSIPDRFSAQQFSDYHSELNMSSLELGDSALYFCASSLDGGSRSAYEQYFGPGTRLTVT.

The chain couples TRBV12-3 or TRBV12-4 to TRBJ1-1; D call uncertain. This CDR3 comprises 13 residues. The V gene lost 4 bases and the J gene lost 3 bases, with 9 bases spanning the gap. The CDR3 reads CASSSVWDTEAFF. CDR3 nucleotide sequence: TGTGCCAGCAGTTCTGTATGGGACACTGAAGCTTTCTTT.

This clonotype showed up many times. The chain couples TRBV27 to TRBJ1-6; D not certain. V lost 2 bases and J lost 0, with 20 bases in between. The CDR3 is made up of 20 amino acids. CDR1 is MNHEY and CDR2 is SMNVEV in the germline V gene (reference sequence). The chain's CDR3 is CASSLLHGPSASSYNSPLHF. For the CDR3, the DNA is TGTGCCAGCAGTTTACTCCACGGACCGAGCGCAAGCTCCTATAATTCACCCCTCCACTTT.

This clonotype was seen just once. V is TRBV20-1 and J is TRBJ2-5; TRBD1 might be the D (5 bases). Germline V gives CDR1 DFQATT, CDR2 SNEGSKA (reference sequence). Trimming pared 4 bases from V and 9 bases from J, leaving 15 bases between. The CDR3 totals 12 residues. CDR3 in DNA: TGCAGTGCTAAAAAGGACACTTTTTCCCAGTACTTC. Translating it yields CSAKKDTFSQYF.

This clonotype was recorded at least ten times. This rearrangement joins TRBV11-2 to TRBJ2-5; D call uncertain. CDR1 and CDR2 (germline): SGHAT, FQNNGV. This CDR3 spans 16 amino acids. V was clipped by 2 bases and J by 0 bases, with 13 bases between them. Written as DNA, the CDR3 is TGTGCCAGCAGCTTACCTACCCGGTTATACCAAGAGACCCAGTACTTC. Encoded protein: CASSLPTRLYQETQYF.

This clonotype was counted at least ten times. The chain has TRBV10-3 and TRBJ1-1; D gene ambiguous. Looked up from germline, CDR1 is ENHRY and CDR2 is SYGVKD. The germline V and J ends were trimmed by 3 bases and 1 base, with 9 bases remaining between them. This CDR3 is 14 amino acids long. The CDR3 is CAISDPPANTEAFF. In DNA, the CDR3 is TGTGCCATCAGTGACCCGCCAGCGAACACTGAAGCTTTCTTT.

This clonotype was observed many times. V is TRBV20-1 and J is TRBJ1-2, with D perhaps TRBD1 (5 bases). The CDR3 runs to 13 residues. Germline V gives CDR1 DFQATT, CDR2 SNEGSKA (reference sequence). V was clipped by 6 bases and J by 0 bases, with 11 bases between them. CDR3 sequence: CSAFTGSNYGYTF. In DNA, the CDR3 is TGCAGTGCCTTTACAGGATCTAACTATGGCTACACCTTC.

This clonotype appeared many times. The junction differs from germline at one of its ends, possibly a read error. The rearrangement uses TRBV2 and TRBJ2-7, with 8 bases matching TRBD1. CDR1 is SNHLY and CDR2 is FYNNEI in the germline V gene. CDR3 size: 15 residues. This CDR3 is CASREVYRGWYEQYF. In nucleotides, the CDR3 is TGTGCCAGCAGGGAAGTGTACAGGGGGTGGTACGAGCAGTACTTC.

The genes are TRBV6-1 and TRBJ2-2; D is unclear. Trimming stripped 5 bases from V and 0 bases from J, with 13 bases between. Germline assignment: CDR1 MNHNS and CDR2 SASEGT. This CDR3 region has 16 residues. CDR3 bases: TGTGCCAGCAGTCCTGACTTCTACGCGAACACCGGGGAGCTGTTTTTT. Amino acid sequence: CASSPDFYANTGELFF.

In its sample, this clonotype was seen many times. This chain joins TRBV5-1 and TRBJ2-5, with 12 nucleotides matching TRBD2. The CDR3 has 16 amino acids. V gave up 0 bases and J gave up 3 bases; unmatched junction bases: 3. Germline CDR1 is SGHRS and CDR2 is YFSETQ. The CDR3 nucleotides read TGCGCCAGCAGCTTGGTTTGGACTAGCGGGAAAGAGACCCAGTACTTC. It yields the protein CASSLVWTSGKETQYF. Variable domain in full (rest from reference TRBV5-1 and TRBJ2-5): KAGVTQTPRYLIKTRGQQVTLSCSPISGHRSVSWYQQTPGQGLQFLFEYFSETQRNKGNFPGRFSGRQFSNSRSEMNVSTLELGDSALYLCASSLVWTSGKETQYFGPGTRLLVL.

This clonotype was counted at least ten times. The genes are TRBV14 and TRBJ1-2; D unclear. This CDR3 is 12 amino acids long. Trimming left V 5 bases short and J 8 bases short, with 12 bases between. CDR1 SGHDN and CDR2 FVKESK come from the germline V gene. The CDR3 DNA reads TGTGCCAGCAGCAAGGAAGGGTGGGGCTACACCTTC. This encodes CASSKEGWGYTF.

A few counts support this clonotype. The chain joins TRBV5-1 to TRBJ2-2; possibly TRBD2 for D (6 bases). Trimming removed 4 bases from V and 1 base from J, with 11 bases in between. This CDR3 comprises 15 residues. Germline V gene sequence: CDR1 SGHRS, CDR2 YFSETQ. CDR3 protein: CASSPKEGNTGELFF. DNA of the CDR3: TGCGCCAGCAGCCCCAAGGAGGGGAACACCGGGGAGCTGTTTTTT.

The chain couples TRBV7-8 to TRBJ1-6; 11 bases are shared with TRBD1. The ends lost 1 base at V and 7 bases at J; junction bases unmatched: 3. The germline V gene encodes CDR1 SGHVS and CDR2 FQNEAQ. The CDR3 extends over 16 amino acids. The CDR3 region is CASSLGGTGGNSPLHF. The CDR3 nucleotides read TGTGCCAGCAGCTTAGGGGGGACAGGGGGGAATTCACCCCTCCACTTT.

This clonotype was observed a few times. The chain uses TRBV4-1 and TRBJ2-7; 7 positions agree with TRBD1. This CDR3 has 15 amino acids. CDR1 and CDR2 from the germline V gene are MGHRA and YSYEKL. J lost 6 bases, V lost 0 bases, and 8 bases had no gene match. CDR3 coding DNA: TGCGCCAGCAGCCAAGAAGGCCAGGGGGATCTCGAGCAGTACTTC. Its protein product is CASSQEGQGDLEQYF.

The table lists this clonotype with many counts. V and J are TRBV3-1 and TRBJ2-7, with D possibly matching TRBD1 (5 bases). The CDR3 is 14 amino acids. Germline V lookup: CDR1 LGHDT, CDR2 YNNKEL (reference sequence). Trimming removed 1 base at V and 4 bases at J, with 11 bases between. The CDR3 protein is CASSQGGSGYEQYF. The CDR3 DNA sequence: TGTGCCAGCAGCCAAGGCGGTTCAGGGTACGAGCAGTACTTC.

The chain employs TRBV7-9 and TRBJ2-5; D gene unclear. The CDR3 totals 13 residues. Trimming shortened V by 2 bases and J by 5 bases, and 9 bases separated the two germline ends. CDR1 is SEHNR, CDR2 FQNEAQ, per germline (reference sequence). This CDR3 reads CASSLFPRETQYF. The CDR3 region has the DNA TGTGCCAGCAGCTTATTCCCACGGGAGACCCAGTACTTC.

This clonotype was recorded many times. The V call is TRBV12-3 or TRBV12-4, the J call TRBJ1-1; TRBD1 matches 8 bases. The CDR3 loop spans 14 amino acids. The V gene end was trimmed by 7 bases and the J gene end by 4 bases; junction bases not matched to a gene: 8. CDR3 DNA sequence: TGTGCCAGCAACAACCCGGGACAGGTCACTGAAGCTTTCTTT. This codes for CASNNPGQVTEAFF.

In its sample, this clonotype was seen many times. The CDR3 is CASRPGRTGMEETQYF. The CDR3 DNA reads as TGTGCCAGCAGACCAGGGAGGACGGGGATGGAAGAGACCCAGTACTTC. The V call is TRBV27, the J call TRBJ2-5; D may be TRBD2 (6 bases). V was shortened by 6 bases and J by 3 bases, with 20 bases between the two germline ends. Germline V gene data show CDR1 as MNHEY and CDR2 as SMNVEV (reference sequence). The length of the CDR3 is 16 residues.

This clonotype came up many times. The rearrangement uses TRBV10-3 and TRBJ1-1; D remains ambiguous. Trimming removed 3 bases at V and 2 bases at J, with 7 bases between. Per germline, CDR1 ENHRY and CDR2 SYGVKD. This CDR3 has 13 residues. As DNA, the CDR3 is TGTGCCATCAGTGACGGAGACAACACTGAAGCTTTCTTT. As protein: CAISDGDNTEAFF.

J is TRBJ1-1 and V is TRBV20-1, with 11 bases that match TRBD1. Trimming removed 3 bases from V and 10 bases from J; junction bases left unmatched: 4. CDR1 is DFQATT, CDR2 SNEGSKA, per germline (reference sequence). This CDR3 comprises 12 residues. CDR3 DNA sequence: TGCAGTGCTAGGGACAGGGGGCTGAGAGCTTTCTTT. It specifies CSARDRGLRAFF.

This clonotype was recorded at least ten times. This chain uses TRBV5-1 with TRBJ2-7, with 14 nucleotides matching TRBD2. V gave up 3 bases and J gave up 5 bases; unmatched junction bases: 4. This CDR3 is 15 amino acids long. Germline loops: CDR1 SGHRS, CDR2 YFSETQ. Written as DNA, the CDR3 is TGCGCCAGCAGCTGGGGACTAGCGGGAGAAAACGAGCAGTACTTC. This codes for CASSWGLAGENEQYF.

The table lists this clonotype with many counts. The chain carries TRBV28 and TRBJ1-3, with D unresolved. The CDR3 is 12 residues long. Per the germline V gene, CDR1 is MDHEN and CDR2 is SYDVKM. V was clipped by 4 bases and J by 6 bases, with 7 bases between them. The CDR3 sequence: CASSYVENTIYF. The CDR3, as DNA: TGTGCCAGCAGTTATGTCGAAAACACCATATATTTT.